What follows are 5 T cell receptor beta chains derived from one specimen sequenced in a study of cytomegalovirus exposure and HLA in healthy donors. The primer mix had 60 Vbeta and 13 Jbeta primers. Assay: immunoSEQ multiplex PCR; the TCRdb copy retains only in-frame clones and omits some. The table includes 200,000 to 250,000 clones, around 81% detected once. The sequenced sample consisted of PBMCs. The receptors were gathered from a woman in her sixties in good health and CMV-seropositive.

V and J are TRBV28 and TRBJ1-5; no reliable D call. The germline V and J ends were trimmed by 3 bases and 4 bases, with 10 bases remaining between them. CDR1 MDHEN and CDR2 SYDVKM come from the germline V gene. The CDR3 length is 14 residues. This chain's CDR3 is CASSFPTVNQPQHF. The CDR3 DNA reads as TGTGCCAGCAGTTTTCCTACGGTGAATCAGCCCCAGCATTTT.

J is TRBJ1-2 and V is TRBV5-1; a weak D match, TRBD1 (5 bases). V was clipped by 3 bases and J by 9 bases, with 18 bases between them. This CDR3 has 14 residues. Per germline, CDR1 SGHRS and CDR2 YFSETQ. Here the CDR3 DNA reads TGCGCCAGCAGCTCTGGACACCCCCAGGACAGCTACACCTTC. It is translated as CASSSGHPQDSYTF.

The gene calls are TRBV6-4 and TRBJ2-1; 10 bases are a match to TRBD1. The CDR3 has 13 residues. Per the germline V gene, CDR1 is MRHNA and CDR2 is SNTAGT. V shed 6 bases and J 9 bases; nucleotides not matched to a gene: 5. Here the CDR3 reads CASRGQGLSEQFF. The DNA for the CDR3 is TGTGCCAGCAGGGGACAGGGGTTGAGTGAGCAGTTCTTC.

This clone was detected only once. V gene TRBV18 combines with J gene TRBJ2-1; TRBD2 is a possible D gene (5 bases). The germline CDR1 and CDR2 sequences are KGHSH and LQKENI. Trimming took 0 bases from V and 4 from J, leaving 10 bases between them. There are 15 residues in the CDR3. CDR3 in DNA: TGTGCCAGCTCACCACCAAGGACTGGATACAATGAGCAGTTCTTC. Translated: CASSPPRTGYNEQFF.

CDR3 nucleotide sequence: TGTGCCAGCAGCGTTTTTCCAACGGGGGGCACCGGGGAGCTGTTTTTT. Its protein is CASSVFPTGGTGELFF. This chain links TRBV9 with TRBJ2-2; TRBD2 aligns across 7 bases. J lost 4 bases, V lost 2 bases, and 8 bases had no gene match. This CDR3 is built from 16 residues. The V gene's germline CDR1 is SGDLS and CDR2 YYNGEE.